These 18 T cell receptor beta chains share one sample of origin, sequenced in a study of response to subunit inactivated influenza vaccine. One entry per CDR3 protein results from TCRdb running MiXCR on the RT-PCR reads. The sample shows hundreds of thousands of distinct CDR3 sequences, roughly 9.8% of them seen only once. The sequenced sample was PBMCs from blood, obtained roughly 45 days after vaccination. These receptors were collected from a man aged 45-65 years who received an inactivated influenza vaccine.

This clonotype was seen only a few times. This CDR3 is CASSFGSDRGLPSEQFF. CDR3 coding DNA: TGTGCCAGCAGTTTTGGCTCAGACAGGGGGCTCCCCTCTGAGCAGTTCTTC. This chain connects TRBV28 to TRBJ2-1; 10 bases match TRBD1. Germline CDR1 is MDHEN and CDR2 is SYDVKM. This CDR3 has 17 residues. The J segment lost 9 bases and the V segment lost 3 bases, leaving 14 bases of the junction unmatched. Together with reference TRBV28 and TRBJ2-1, the CDR3 gives the full variable domain: DVKVTQSSRYLVKRTGEKVFLECVQDMDHENMFWYRQDPGLGLRLIYFSYDVKMKEKGDIPEGYSVSREKKERFSLILESASTNQTSMYLCASSFGSDRGLPSEQFFGPGTRLTVL.

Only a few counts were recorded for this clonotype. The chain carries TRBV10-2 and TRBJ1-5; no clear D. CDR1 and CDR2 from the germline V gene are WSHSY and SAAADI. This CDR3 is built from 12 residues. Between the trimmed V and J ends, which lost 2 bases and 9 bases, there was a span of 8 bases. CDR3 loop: CASSEGVGPQHF. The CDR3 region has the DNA TGCGCCAGCAGTGAGGGCGTAGGGCCCCAGCATTTT.

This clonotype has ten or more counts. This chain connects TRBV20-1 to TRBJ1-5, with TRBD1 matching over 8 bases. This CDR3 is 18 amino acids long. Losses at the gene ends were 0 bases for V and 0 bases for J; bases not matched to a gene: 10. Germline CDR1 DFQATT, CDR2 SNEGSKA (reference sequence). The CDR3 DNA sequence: TGCAGTGCTAGAGATAGGGGGGACAGGTACCATAGCAATCAGCCCCAGCATTTT. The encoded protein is CSARDRGDRYHSNQPQHF.

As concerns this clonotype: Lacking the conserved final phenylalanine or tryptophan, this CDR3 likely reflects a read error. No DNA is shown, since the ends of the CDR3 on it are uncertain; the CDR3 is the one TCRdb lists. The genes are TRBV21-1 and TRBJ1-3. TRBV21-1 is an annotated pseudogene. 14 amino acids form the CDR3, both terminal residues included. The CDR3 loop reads CASSKAPGVSTIYL.

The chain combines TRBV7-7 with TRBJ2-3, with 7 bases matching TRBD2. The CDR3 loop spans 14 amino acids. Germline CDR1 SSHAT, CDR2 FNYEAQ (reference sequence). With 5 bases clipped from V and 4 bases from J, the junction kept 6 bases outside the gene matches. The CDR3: CASSVSGPADTQYF. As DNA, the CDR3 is TGTGCCAGCAGCGTTAGCGGGCCGGCAGATACGCAGTATTTT. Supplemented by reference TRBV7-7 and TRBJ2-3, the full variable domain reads GAGVSQSPRYKVTKRGQDVTLRCDPISSHATLYWYQQALGQGPEFLTYFNYEAQPDKSGLPSDRFSAERPEGSISTLTIQRTEQRDSAMYRCASSVSGPADTQYFGPGTRLTVL.

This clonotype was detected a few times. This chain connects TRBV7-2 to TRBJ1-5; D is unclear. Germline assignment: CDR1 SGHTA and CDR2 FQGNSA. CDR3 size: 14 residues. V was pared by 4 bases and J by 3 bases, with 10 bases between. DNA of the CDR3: TGTGCCAGCAGCTCAGAGTTGTTCAATCAGCCCCAGCATTTT. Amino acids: CASSSELFNQPQHF.

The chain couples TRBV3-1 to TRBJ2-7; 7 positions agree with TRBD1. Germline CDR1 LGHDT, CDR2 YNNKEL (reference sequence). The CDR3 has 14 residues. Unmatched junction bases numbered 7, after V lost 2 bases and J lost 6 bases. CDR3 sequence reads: CASSQLNRGGEQYF. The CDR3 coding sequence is TGTGCCAGCAGCCAATTGAACAGGGGCGGCGAGCAGTACTTC.

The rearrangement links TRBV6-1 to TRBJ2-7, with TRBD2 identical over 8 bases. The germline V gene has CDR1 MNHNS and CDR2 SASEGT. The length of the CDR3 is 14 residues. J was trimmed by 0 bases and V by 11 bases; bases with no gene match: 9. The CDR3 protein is CACGAGGPSYEQYF. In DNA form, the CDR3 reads TGTGCCTGCGGGGCGGGGGGACCCTCCTACGAGCAGTACTTC.

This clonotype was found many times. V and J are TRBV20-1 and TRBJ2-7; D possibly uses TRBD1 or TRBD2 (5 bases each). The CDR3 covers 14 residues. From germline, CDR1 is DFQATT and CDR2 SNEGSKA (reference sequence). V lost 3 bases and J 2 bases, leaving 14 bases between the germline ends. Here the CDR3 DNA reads TGCAGTGCTAGTGATGCCAGGGACGCCTACGAGCAGTACTTC. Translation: CSASDARDAYEQYF.

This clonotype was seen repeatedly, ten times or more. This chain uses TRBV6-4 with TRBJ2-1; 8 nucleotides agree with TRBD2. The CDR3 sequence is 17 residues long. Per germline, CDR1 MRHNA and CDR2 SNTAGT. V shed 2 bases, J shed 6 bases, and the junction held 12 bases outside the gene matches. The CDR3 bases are TGTGCCAGCAGTGACACCCCGGGAGGGGGTAAATCCAATGAGCAGTTCTTC. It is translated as CASSDTPGGGKSNEQFF.

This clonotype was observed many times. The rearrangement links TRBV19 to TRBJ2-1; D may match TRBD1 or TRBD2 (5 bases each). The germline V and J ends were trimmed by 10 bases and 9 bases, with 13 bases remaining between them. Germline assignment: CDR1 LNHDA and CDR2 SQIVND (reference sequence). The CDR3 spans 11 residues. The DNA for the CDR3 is TGTGCCATCACCCTTGGGGGTGAGCAGTTCTTC. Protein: CAITLGGEQFF.

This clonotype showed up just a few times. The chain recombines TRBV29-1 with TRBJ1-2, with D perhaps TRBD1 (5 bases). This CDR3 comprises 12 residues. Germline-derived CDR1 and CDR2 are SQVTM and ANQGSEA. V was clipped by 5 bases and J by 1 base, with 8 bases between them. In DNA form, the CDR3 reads TGCAGCGTTTCCGACAGTAACTATGGCTACACCTTC. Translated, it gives CSVSDSNYGYTF.

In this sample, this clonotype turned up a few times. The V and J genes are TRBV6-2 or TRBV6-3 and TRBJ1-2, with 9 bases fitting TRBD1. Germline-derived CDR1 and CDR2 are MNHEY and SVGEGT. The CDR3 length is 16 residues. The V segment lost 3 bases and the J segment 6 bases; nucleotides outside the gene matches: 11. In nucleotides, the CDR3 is TGTGCCAGCAGTTATAAACGAGGACAGGGGCCCGATGGCTACACCTTC. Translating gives CASSYKRGQGPDGYTF.

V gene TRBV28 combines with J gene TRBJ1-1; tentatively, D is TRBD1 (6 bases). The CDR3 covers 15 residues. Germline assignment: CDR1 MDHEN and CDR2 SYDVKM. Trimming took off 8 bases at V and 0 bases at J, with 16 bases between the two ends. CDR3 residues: CASQEGGQLNTEAFF. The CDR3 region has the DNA TGTGCCAGCCAAGAGGGTGGACAGCTGAACACTGAAGCTTTCTTT. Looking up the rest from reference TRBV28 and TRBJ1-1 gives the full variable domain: DVKVTQSSRYLVKRTGEKVFLECVQDMDHENMFWYRQDPGLGLRLIYFSYDVKMKEKGDIPEGYSVSREKKERFSLILESASTNQTSMYLCASQEGGQLNTEAFFGQGTRLTVV.

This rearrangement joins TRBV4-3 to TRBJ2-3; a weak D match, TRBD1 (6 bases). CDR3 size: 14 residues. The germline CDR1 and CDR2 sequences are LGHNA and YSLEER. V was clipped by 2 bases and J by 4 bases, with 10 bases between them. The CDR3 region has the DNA TGCGCCAGCAGCCAACAAGGGGGATCAGATACGCAGTATTTT. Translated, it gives CASSQQGGSDTQYF.

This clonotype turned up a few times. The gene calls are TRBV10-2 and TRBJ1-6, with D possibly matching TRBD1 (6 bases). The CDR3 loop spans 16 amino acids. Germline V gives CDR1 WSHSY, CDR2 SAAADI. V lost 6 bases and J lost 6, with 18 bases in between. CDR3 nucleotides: TGCGCCAGCAGACGATGGGACATACAAACTAATTCACCCCTCCACTTT. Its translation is CASRRWDIQTNSPLHF.

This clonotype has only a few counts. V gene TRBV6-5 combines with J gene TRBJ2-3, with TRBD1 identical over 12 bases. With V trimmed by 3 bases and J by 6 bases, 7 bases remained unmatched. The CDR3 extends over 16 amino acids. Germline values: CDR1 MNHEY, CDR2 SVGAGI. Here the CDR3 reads CASSYSSGTGGDTQYF. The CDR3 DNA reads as TGTGCCAGCAGTTATTCTTCCGGGACAGGGGGCGATACGCAGTATTTT.

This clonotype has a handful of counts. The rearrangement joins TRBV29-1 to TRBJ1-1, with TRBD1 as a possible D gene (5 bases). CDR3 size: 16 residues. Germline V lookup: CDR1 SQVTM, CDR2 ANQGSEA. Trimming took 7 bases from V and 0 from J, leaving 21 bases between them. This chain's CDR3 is CSAAHSGMPMNTEAFF. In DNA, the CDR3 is TGCAGCGCCGCCCACTCAGGGATGCCAATGAACACTGAAGCTTTCTTT.